This T cell receptor beta chain was retrieved from a study of shared clonotypes between healthy human individuals. Study-wide context: Those who served as donors were a couple of women and a few men between the ages of 18 and 49.

Details on this clone: The antigen is not known.

The V end lost 5 bases, the J end lost 5 bases, and 15 bases lay between the germline ends. Germline V gene lookup returns CDR1 MNHEY and CDR2 SVGAGI. CDR3 length: 14 amino acids. Study findings and constraints: The study's rarefaction showed incomplete sorted-subset sequencing despite large depth.

The genomic DNA of each subset was split evenly across several immunoSEQ plates. Clones were sequenced by immunoSEQ multiplex PCR, and TCRdb holds only the in-frame ones, with some missing. The table includes around 650,000 clones, around 96% detected once. Naive CD8 cells were CD45RO-negative, positively selected for CCR7, excluding terminally differentiated effector memory CD45RA+ cells. V and J are TRBV6-5 and TRBJ1-2; D uncertain. The TCR sequence derives from a young woman in good health. The sequencing input was naive CD8+ T cells sorted from blood. CDR3 sequence (DNA): TGTGCCAGCAGTGAAAATAAACACACGTATGGCTACACCTTC. Its protein product is CASSENKHTYGYTF.